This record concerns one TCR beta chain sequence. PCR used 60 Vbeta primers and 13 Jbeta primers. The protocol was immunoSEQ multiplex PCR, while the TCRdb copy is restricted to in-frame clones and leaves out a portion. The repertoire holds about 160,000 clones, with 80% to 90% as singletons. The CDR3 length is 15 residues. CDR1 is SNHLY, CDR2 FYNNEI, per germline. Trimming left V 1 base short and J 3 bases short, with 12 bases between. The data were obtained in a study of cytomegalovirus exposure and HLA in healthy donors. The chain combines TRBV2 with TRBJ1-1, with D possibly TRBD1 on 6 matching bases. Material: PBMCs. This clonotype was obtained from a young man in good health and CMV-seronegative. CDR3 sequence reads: CASSEERAGDTEAFF. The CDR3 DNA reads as TGTGCCAGCAGTGAAGAAAGGGCAGGGGACACTGAAGCTTTCTTT.